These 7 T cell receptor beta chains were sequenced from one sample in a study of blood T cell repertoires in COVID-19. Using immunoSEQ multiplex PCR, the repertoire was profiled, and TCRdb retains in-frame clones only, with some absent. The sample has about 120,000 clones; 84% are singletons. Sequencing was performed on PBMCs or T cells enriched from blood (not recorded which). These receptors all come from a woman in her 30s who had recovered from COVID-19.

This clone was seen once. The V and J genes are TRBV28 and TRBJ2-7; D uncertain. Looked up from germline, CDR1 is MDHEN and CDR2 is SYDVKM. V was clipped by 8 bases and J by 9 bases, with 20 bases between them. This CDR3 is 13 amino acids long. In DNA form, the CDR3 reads TGTGCCAGCGAGAGCCCCGCCCTTGGCGGGCAGTACTTC. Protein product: CASESPALGGQYF. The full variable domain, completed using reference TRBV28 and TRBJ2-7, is DVKVTQSSRYLVKRTGEKVFLECVQDMDHENMFWYRQDPGLGLRLIYFSYDVKMKEKGDIPEGYSVSREKKERFSLILESASTNQTSMYLCASESPALGGQYFGPGTRLTVT.

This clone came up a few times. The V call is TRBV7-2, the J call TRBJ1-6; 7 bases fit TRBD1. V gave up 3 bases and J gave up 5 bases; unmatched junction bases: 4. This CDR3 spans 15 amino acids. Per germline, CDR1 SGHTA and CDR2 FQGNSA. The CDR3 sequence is CASSLTGRNNSPLHF. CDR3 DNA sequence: TGTGCCAGCAGCTTGACAGGGAGAAATAATTCACCCCTCCACTTT.

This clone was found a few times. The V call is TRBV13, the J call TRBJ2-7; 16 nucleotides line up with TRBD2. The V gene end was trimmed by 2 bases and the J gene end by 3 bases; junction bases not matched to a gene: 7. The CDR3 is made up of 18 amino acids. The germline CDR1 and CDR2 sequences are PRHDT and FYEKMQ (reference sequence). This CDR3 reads CASSLRPGLAGGIYEQYF. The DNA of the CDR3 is TGTGCCAGCAGCTTACGGCCGGGACTAGCGGGAGGGATCTACGAGCAGTACTTC.

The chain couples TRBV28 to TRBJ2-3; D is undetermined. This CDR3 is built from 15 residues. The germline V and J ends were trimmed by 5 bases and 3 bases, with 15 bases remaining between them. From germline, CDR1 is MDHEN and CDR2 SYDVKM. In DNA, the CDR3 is TGTGCCAGCAGTCCCGACCCCACGAGGACAGATACGCAGTATTTT. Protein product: CASSPDPTRTDTQYF.

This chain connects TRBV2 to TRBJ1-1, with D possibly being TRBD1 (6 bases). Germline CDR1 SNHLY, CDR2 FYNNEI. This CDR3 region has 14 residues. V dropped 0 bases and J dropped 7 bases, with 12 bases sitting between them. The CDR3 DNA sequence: TGTGCCAGCAGTGAAGCTTCTAGGGGGGGTGAAGCTTTCTTT. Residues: CASSEASRGGEAFF.

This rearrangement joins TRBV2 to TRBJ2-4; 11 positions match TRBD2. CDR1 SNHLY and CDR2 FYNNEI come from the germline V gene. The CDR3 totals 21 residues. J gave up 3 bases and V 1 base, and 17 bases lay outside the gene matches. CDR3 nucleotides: TGTGCCAGCAGTGAAGAGTCGGCGGGTGCTCTAGCGGGAGGTATCAAAAACATTCAGTACTTC. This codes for CASSEESAGALAGGIKNIQYF. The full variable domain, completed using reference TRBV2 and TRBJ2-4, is EPEVTQTPSHQVTQMGQEVILRCVPISNHLYFYWYRQILGQKVEFLVSFYNNEISEKSEIFDDQFSVERPDGSNFTLKIRSTKLEDSAMYFCASSEESAGALAGGIKNIQYFGAGTRLSVL.

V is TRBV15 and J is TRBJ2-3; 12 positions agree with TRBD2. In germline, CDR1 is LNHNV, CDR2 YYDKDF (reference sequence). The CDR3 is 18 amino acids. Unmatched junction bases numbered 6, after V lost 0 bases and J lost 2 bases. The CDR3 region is CATSRDLPSGRATDTQYF. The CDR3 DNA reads TGTGCCACCAGCAGAGATCTGCCTAGCGGGAGGGCCACAGATACGCAGTATTTT.